The 25 T cell receptor beta chains below all came from one sample that was sequenced in a study of technical replicates of blood from a handful of donors. Generated by immunoSEQ multiplex PCR, the TCRdb table keeps only in-frame clones and is missing some. The table shows under 90,000 clones, with around 93% occurring only once. Sequenced material: T cells isolated from PBMCs. Receptors were obtained from a human donor in good health.

V is TRBV5-1 and J is TRBJ1-2; no clear D gene. The germline V gene encodes CDR1 SGHRS and CDR2 YFSETQ. This CDR3 region has 15 residues. Trimming took 0 bases from V and 3 from J, leaving 12 bases between them. The CDR3 DNA reads as TGCGCCAGCAGCTTGGATCATTCCGGTTACTATGGCTACACCTTC. This codes for CASSLDHSGYYGYTF.

The chain uses TRBV6-6 and TRBJ2-7; possible D gene TRBD1, 5 bases. This CDR3 is 15 amino acids long. The V gene's germline CDR1 is MNHNY and CDR2 SVGAGI (reference sequence). The germline V and J ends were trimmed by 6 bases and 2 bases, with 17 bases remaining between them. The CDR3 DNA reads as TGTGCCAGCAGCAAAGGGGCCATTGCCACCTACGAGCAGTACTTC. This encodes CASSKGAIATYEQYF.

The V gene is TRBV7-9, the J gene TRBJ1-1; 7 nucleotides agree with TRBD1. V shed 4 bases and J 4 bases; nucleotides not matched to a gene: 9. The CDR3 is 15 residues long. The germline V gene has CDR1 SEHNR and CDR2 FQNEAQ (reference sequence). CDR3 in DNA: TGTGCCAGCAGCTCAGGGCAGGGGGATGGCACTGAAGCTTTCTTT. Its protein is CASSSGQGDGTEAFF.

This clone was seen a single time. The chain has TRBV19 and TRBJ1-6; 7 bases agree with TRBD1. From germline, CDR1 is LNHDA and CDR2 SQIVND (reference sequence). The V segment lost 6 bases and the J segment 6 bases; nucleotides outside the gene matches: 5. CDR3 length equals 14 residues. CDR3 DNA: TGTGCCAGTAGGAACAGGGGATCTAATTCACCCCTCCACTTT. Translation: CASRNRGSNSPLHF.

J is TRBJ2-7 and V is TRBV10-2; TRBD1 agrees at 7 bases. The germline V gene encodes CDR1 WSHSY and CDR2 SAAADI. CDR3 length: 13 residues. V shed 10 bases and J 1 base; nucleotides not matched to a gene: 7. The CDR3 region has the DNA TGCGCCACTAGACAGGGATTATCCTACGAGCAGTACTTC. It specifies CATRQGLSYEQYF.

V and J are TRBV5-1 and TRBJ2-4; no clear D gene. This CDR3 has 16 residues. V was trimmed by 0 bases and J by 3 bases, leaving 13 bases between them. Germline lookup yields CDR1 SGHRS and CDR2 YFSETQ. CDR3 sequence: CASSLVGVNYKNIQYF. The DNA for the CDR3 is TGCGCCAGCAGCTTGGTCGGCGTGAACTACAAAAACATTCAGTACTTC.

This chain uses TRBV5-3 with TRBJ2-2; D may be TRBD2 (6 bases). TRBV5-3 is noted as an ORF with a role that remains uncertain. CDR3 length equals 16 residues. V was shortened by 5 bases and J by 0 bases, with 14 bases between the two germline ends. The CDR3 DNA is TGTGCCAGAAGTTCGGGGGACGGACCGAACACCGGGGAGCTGTTTTTT. It translates to CARSSGDGPNTGELFF.

This clone came up a few times. The J gene is TRBJ2-7, the V gene TRBV4-2, with 9 bases lining up with TRBD2. Trimming at V came to 4 bases and at J to 1 base, leaving 5 bases not matched to a gene. CDR1 LGHNA and CDR2 YNFKEQ come from the germline V gene. The length of the CDR3 is 15 residues. The CDR3 here is CASSPLAGKSYEQYF. CDR3 nucleotides: TGTGCCAGCAGCCCCCTAGCGGGAAAATCCTACGAGCAGTACTTC.

The J gene is TRBJ1-5, the V gene TRBV7-2; D is unresolved. Germline V gene sequence: CDR1 SGHTA, CDR2 FQGNSA. The V end lost 3 bases, the J end lost 4 bases, and 10 bases lay between the germline ends. The CDR3 runs 14 residues. The CDR3 reads CASSFGVRNQPQHF. As DNA, the CDR3 is TGTGCCAGCAGCTTCGGGGTCAGAAATCAGCCCCAGCATTTT. The entire variable domain, with the rest obtained from reference TRBV7-2 and TRBJ1-5, is as follows: GAGVSQSPSNKVTEKGKDVELRCDPISGHTALYWYRQSLGQGLEFLIYFQGNSAPDKSGLPSDRFSAERTGGSVSTLTIQRTQQEDSAVYLCASSFGVRNQPQHFGDGTRLSIL.

The V gene is TRBV10-1, the J gene TRBJ2-5, with D possibly TRBD2 on 5 matching bases. The V end was cut by 8 bases, the J end by 4 bases, with 11 bases between. The CDR3 spans 12 residues. Germline CDR1 WNHNN, CDR2 SYGVQD (reference sequence). CDR3 in amino acids: CASYRTGETQYF. For the CDR3, the DNA is TGCGCCAGCTACCGGACTGGAGAGACCCAGTACTTC.

This chain uses TRBV15 with TRBJ1-4; tentative D call: TRBD1 (5 bases). The germline V gene encodes CDR1 LNHNV and CDR2 YYDKDF (reference sequence). With 8 bases removed from V and 7 bases from J, the gap between germline ends came to 14 bases. The CDR3 is made up of 13 amino acids. The CDR3 sequence is CATQDRNLEKLFF. The CDR3 DNA sequence: TGTGCCACCCAAGACAGAAACCTTGAAAAACTGTTTTTT.

V gene TRBV28 combines with J gene TRBJ2-2; tentative D call: TRBD1 (5 bases). Germline V gene data show CDR1 as MDHEN and CDR2 as SYDVKM. Trimming stripped 3 bases from V and 7 bases from J, with 6 bases between. The CDR3 length is 12 residues. The CDR3 sequence: CASSLTVGELFF. The CDR3 DNA reads TGTGCCAGCAGTTTGACAGTCGGGGAGCTGTTTTTT.

The V gene is TRBV10-3, the J gene TRBJ2-1, with TRBD2 matching over 16 bases. The CDR3 has 18 residues. Germline loops: CDR1 ENHRY, CDR2 SYGVKD. Germline trimming cut 6 bases from V and 4 bases from J; bases unmatched to any gene: 9. In DNA form, the CDR3 reads TGTGCCATCAGGCAATCCGGGACTAGCGGGAGGGGATACAATGAGCAGTTCTTC. Translation gives CAIRQSGTSGRGYNEQFF.

The rearrangement links TRBV11-3 to TRBJ2-1; possible D gene TRBD1, 6 bases. Germline assignment: CDR1 SGHNT and CDR2 YENEEA. The CDR3 covers 16 residues. Trimming removed 5 bases from V and 0 bases from J, with 14 bases in between. The CDR3 bases are TGTGCCAGCAGCCGTACGGGGACACCCTCCTACAATGAGCAGTTCTTC. Translated, it gives CASSRTGTPSYNEQFF.

CDR3 nucleotide sequence: TGTGCCAGCAAAGAAGGACTAGCGGAAACCTACGAGCAGTACTTC. The encoded protein is CASKEGLAETYEQYF. The chain links TRBV19 to TRBJ2-7, with TRBD2 identical over 10 bases. There are 15 residues in the CDR3. Germline V gene sequence: CDR1 LNHDA, CDR2 SQIVND (reference sequence). Trimming at V came to 9 bases and at J to 2 bases, leaving 10 bases not matched to a gene.

The gene calls are TRBV28 and TRBJ2-7; 9 nucleotides align to TRBD2. This CDR3 has 14 amino acids. V was clipped by 3 bases and J by 2 bases; unmatched bases: 2. CDR1 is MDHEN and CDR2 is SYDVKM in the germline V gene. The CDR3 sequence is CASSLGGRAYEQYF. The CDR3, as DNA: TGTGCCAGCAGTTTGGGCGGGAGGGCCTACGAGCAGTACTTC. Together with reference TRBV28 and TRBJ2-7, the CDR3 gives the full variable domain: DVKVTQSSRYLVKRTGEKVFLECVQDMDHENMFWYRQDPGLGLRLIYFSYDVKMKEKGDIPEGYSVSREKKERFSLILESASTNQTSMYLCASSLGGRAYEQYFGPGTRLTVT.

The chain links TRBV28 to TRBJ1-5, with 10 bases identical to TRBD1. The CDR3 has 14 amino acids. The junction had 2 bases not matched to a gene; V was cut back by 3 bases and J by 6 bases. CDR1 and CDR2 from the germline V gene are MDHEN and SYDVKM. This chain's CDR3 is CASSFGQGGQPQHF. The CDR3, as DNA: TGTGCCAGCAGTTTCGGACAGGGGGGTCAGCCCCAGCATTTT.

The V gene is TRBV7-9, the J gene TRBJ1-2, with TRBD1 identical over 7 bases. This CDR3 comprises 14 residues. J lost 4 bases, V lost 5 bases, and 7 bases had no gene match. Germline loops: CDR1 SEHNR, CDR2 FQNEAQ (reference sequence). The CDR3 reads CASSLTGASYGYTF. Here the CDR3 DNA reads TGTGCCAGCAGCCTTACAGGGGCTTCCTATGGCTACACCTTC.

The chain joins TRBV6-5 to TRBJ2-7; D perhaps matches TRBD2 (6 bases). V dropped 0 bases and J dropped 6 bases, with 15 bases sitting between them. The CDR3 spans 15 residues. Germline CDR1 reads MNHEY; CDR2 reads SVGAGI. CDR3 in amino acids: CASSYSGLSGGEQYF. The CDR3 DNA follows: TGTGCCAGCAGTTACTCGGGACTTAGCGGAGGCGAGCAGTACTTC.

The chain couples TRBV7-9 to TRBJ2-6, with TRBD2 as a possible D gene (5 bases). V dropped 6 bases and J dropped 0 bases, with 9 bases sitting between them. Looked up from germline, CDR1 is SEHNR and CDR2 is FQNEAQ (reference sequence). This CDR3 region has 15 residues. For the CDR3, the DNA is TGTGCCAGCAGACCGGGGAGCTCTGGGGCCAACGTCCTGACTTTC. It yields the protein CASRPGSSGANVLTF.

This chain joins TRBV18 and TRBJ2-1; TRBD1 might be the D (6 bases). The germline V and J ends were trimmed by 6 bases and 5 bases, with 11 bases remaining between them. Per germline, CDR1 KGHSH and CDR2 LQKENI. The length of the CDR3 is 13 residues. The CDR3 protein is CASSGQGHNEQFF. CDR3 DNA sequence: TGTGCCAGCTCTGGGCAGGGGCACAATGAGCAGTTCTTC.

The rearrangement uses TRBV5-1 and TRBJ1-1; 7 positions match TRBD1. The V gene's germline CDR1 is SGHRS and CDR2 YFSETQ. This CDR3 has 14 amino acids. Germline trimming cut 4 bases from V and 7 bases from J; bases unmatched to any gene: 10. In DNA, the CDR3 is TGCGCCAGCAGCCCCGGCGAGGGGGCAAGTGAAGCTTTCTTT. Translated: CASSPGEGASEAFF.

V and J are TRBV4-2 and TRBJ1-4; D call uncertain. Trimming took 1 base from V and 0 from J, leaving 9 bases between them. The germline V gene encodes CDR1 LGHNA and CDR2 YNFKEQ. The CDR3 runs 16 residues. CDR3 protein: CASSQAVAATNEKLFF. The CDR3 bases are TGTGCCAGCAGCCAAGCCGTTGCGGCAACTAATGAAAAACTGTTTTTT.

V is TRBV10-1 and J is TRBJ2-1; possibly TRBD2 for D (6 bases). The CDR3 extends over 17 amino acids. Germline values: CDR1 WNHNN, CDR2 SYGVQD (reference sequence). V dropped 0 bases and J dropped 0 bases, with 12 bases sitting between them. This chain's CDR3 is CASSESGLKSSYNEQFF. As DNA, the CDR3 is TGCGCCAGCAGTGAGTCGGGACTTAAGAGCTCCTACAATGAGCAGTTCTTC.

This rearrangement joins TRBV13 to TRBJ1-6, with no clear D. CDR1 is PRHDT and CDR2 is FYEKMQ in the germline V gene (reference sequence). CDR3 size: 14 residues. The V and J ends lost 4 bases and 7 bases respectively, with 11 bases between them. The CDR3 reads CASSSRDRNSPLHF. CDR3 sequence (DNA): TGTGCCAGCAGCTCCCGCGATAGAAATTCACCCCTCCACTTT.